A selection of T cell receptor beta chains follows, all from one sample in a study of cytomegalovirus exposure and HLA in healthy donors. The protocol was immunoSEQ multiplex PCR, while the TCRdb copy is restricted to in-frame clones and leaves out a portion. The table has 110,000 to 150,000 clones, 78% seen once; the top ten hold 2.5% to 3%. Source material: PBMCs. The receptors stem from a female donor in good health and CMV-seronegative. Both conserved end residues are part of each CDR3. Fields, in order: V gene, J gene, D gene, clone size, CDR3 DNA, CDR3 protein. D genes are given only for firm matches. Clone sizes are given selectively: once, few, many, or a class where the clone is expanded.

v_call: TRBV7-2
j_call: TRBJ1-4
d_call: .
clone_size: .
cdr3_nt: TGTGCCAGCAGCTTACAGGGTGGGGCTAATGAAAAACTGTTTTTT
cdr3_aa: CASSLQGGANEKLFF

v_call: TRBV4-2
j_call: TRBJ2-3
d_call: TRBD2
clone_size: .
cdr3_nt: TGTGCCAGCAGCCAAGAAGCCAGCGGGGGAGTAGATACGCAGTATTTT
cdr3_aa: CASSQEASGGVDTQYF

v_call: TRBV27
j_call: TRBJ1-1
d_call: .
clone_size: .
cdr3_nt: TGTGCCAGCAGTTTTAGGGGGAACACTGAAGCTTTCTTT
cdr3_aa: CASSFRGNTEAFF

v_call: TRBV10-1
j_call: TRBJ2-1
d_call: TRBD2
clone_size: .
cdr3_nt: TGCGCCAGCAGTGAGGTAGCGGGGATGGGCAATGAGCAGTTCTTC
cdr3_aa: CASSEVAGMGNEQFF

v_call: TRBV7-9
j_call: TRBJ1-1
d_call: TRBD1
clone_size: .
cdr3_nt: TGTGCCAGCAGCTCCGACAGGGTAGGAGGTGAAGCTTTCTTT
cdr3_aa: CASSSDRVGGEAFF

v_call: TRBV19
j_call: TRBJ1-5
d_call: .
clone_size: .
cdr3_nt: TGTGCCAGTAGTATTAGGGAGGGCCATCAGCCCCAGCATTTT
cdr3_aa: CASSIREGHQPQHF

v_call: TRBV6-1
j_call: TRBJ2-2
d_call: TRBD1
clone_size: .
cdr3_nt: TGTGCCAGCAGTGTCCTGGACAGGGCCCACCCCGGGGAGCTGTTTTTT
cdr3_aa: CASSVLDRAHPGELFF

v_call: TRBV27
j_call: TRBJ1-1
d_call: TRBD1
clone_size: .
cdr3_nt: TGTGCCAGCAGTAGATACGGACAGGGGGTCTACGAAGCTTTCTTT
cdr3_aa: CASSRYGQGVYEAFF

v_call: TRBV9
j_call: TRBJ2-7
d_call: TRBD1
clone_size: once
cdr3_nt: TGTGCCAGCAGCGTCGGACAGGGCATCACCTACGAGCAGTACTTC
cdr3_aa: CASSVGQGITYEQYF

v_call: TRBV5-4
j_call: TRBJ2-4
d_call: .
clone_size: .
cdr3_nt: TGTGCCAGCAGCTTGGGCCAGGGATGGGATCAGTACTTC
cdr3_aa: CASSLGQGWDQYF

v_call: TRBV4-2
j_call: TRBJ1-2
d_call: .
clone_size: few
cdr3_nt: TGTGCCAGCAGCCAAGGTGGTTTTAGCTATGGCTACACCTTC
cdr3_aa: CASSQGGFSYGYTF

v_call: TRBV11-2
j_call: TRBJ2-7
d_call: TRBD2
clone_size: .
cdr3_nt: TGTGCCAGCAGCTTTACTAGCGGGGGAATACCCTACGAGCAGTACTTC
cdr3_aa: CASSFTSGGIPYEQYF

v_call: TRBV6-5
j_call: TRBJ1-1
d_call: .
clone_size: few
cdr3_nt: TGTGCCAGCCGGTCGGGGGGGAACACTGAAGCTTTCTTT
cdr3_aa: CASRSGGNTEAFF

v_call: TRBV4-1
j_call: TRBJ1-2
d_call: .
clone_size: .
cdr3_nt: TGCGCCAGCAGCCAAGAAGTAGCCGGTGTTGGCTACACCTTC
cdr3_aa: CASSQEVAGVGYTF

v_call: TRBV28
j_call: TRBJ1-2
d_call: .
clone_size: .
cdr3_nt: TGTGCCAGCAGGCGGCTGTATGGCTACACCTTC
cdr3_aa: CASRRLYGYTF

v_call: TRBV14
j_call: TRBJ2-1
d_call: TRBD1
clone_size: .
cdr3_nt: TGTGCCAGCAGTCACCAGGGGGCGTCTTACAATGAGCAGTTCTTC
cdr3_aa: CASSHQGASYNEQFF

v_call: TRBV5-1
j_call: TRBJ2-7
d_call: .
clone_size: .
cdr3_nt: TGCGCCAGCAGCTTGGGCGCGACAGACGAGCAGTACTTC
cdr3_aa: CASSLGATDEQYF

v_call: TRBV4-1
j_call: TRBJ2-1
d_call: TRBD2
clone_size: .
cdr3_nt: TGCGCCAGCAGCCACGGGACTAGCGGGGGGGCCGCTGAGCAGCTCTTC
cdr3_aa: CASSHGTSGGAAEQLF

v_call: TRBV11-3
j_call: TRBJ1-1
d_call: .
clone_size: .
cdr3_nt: TGTGCCAGCAGCTTAGGCTCCGGGAACACTGAAGCTTTCTTT
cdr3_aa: CASSLGSGNTEAFF

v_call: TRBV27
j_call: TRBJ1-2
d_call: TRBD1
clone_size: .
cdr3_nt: TGTGCCAGCAGTAGATGGGACAGGGGAAGACTAAACTATGGCTACACCTTC
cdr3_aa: CASSRWDRGRLNYGYTF

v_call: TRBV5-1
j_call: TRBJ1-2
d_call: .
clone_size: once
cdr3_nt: TGCGCCAGCAGCTTGGCCTTAGGGGTCGGCTACACCTTC
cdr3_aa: CASSLALGVGYTF

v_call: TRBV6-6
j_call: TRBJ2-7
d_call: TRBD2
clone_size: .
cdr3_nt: TGTGCCAGCAGTAAACGTCTAGCGGAAGGGTACTACGAGCAGTACTTC
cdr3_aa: CASSKRLAEGYYEQYF